Following are 26 T cell receptor beta chains from one sample sequenced in a study of cytomegalovirus exposure and HLA in healthy donors. PCR was performed using 60 Vbeta and 13 Jbeta primers. The protocol was immunoSEQ multiplex PCR, while the TCRdb copy is restricted to in-frame clones and leaves out a portion. The data show over 80,000 clones, with around 75% seen just once and around 2.9% held by the top ten. The sample was PBMCs. These receptors all stem from a man aged 40-50 years in good health and CMV-seronegative.

The V gene is TRBV7-6, the J gene TRBJ2-3; no reliable D call. There are 13 residues in the CDR3. The V end was cut by 0 bases, the J end by 4 bases, with 5 bases between. Germline assignment: CDR1 SGHVS and CDR2 FNYEAQ. CDR3 residues: CASSLALPDTQYF. CDR3 DNA sequence: TGTGCCAGCAGCTTAGCCCTCCCAGATACGCAGTATTTT.

The sample holds one count of this clone. The gene calls are TRBV12-5 and TRBJ2-3; TRBD2 agrees at 11 bases. CDR1 and CDR2 from the germline V gene are LGHNT and FRNRAP. The junction had 3 bases not matched to a gene; V was cut back by 4 bases and J by 3 bases. The CDR3 contains 15 residues. CDR3 loop: CASGSSGGPTDTQYF. The CDR3 DNA reads TGTGCTAGTGGTTCTAGCGGGGGGCCTACAGATACGCAGTATTTT.

The genes are TRBV19 and TRBJ2-2; 8 bases map to TRBD1. Germline V CDR1 and CDR2: LNHDA, SQIVND (reference sequence). CDR3 length: 18 amino acids. Trimming took 3 bases from V and 9 from J; bases not matched to a gene: 18. The CDR3 DNA follows: TGTGCCAGTAGTATCGGACAGGGAGGACACCGGGGAGCTCGGGAGCTGTTTTTT. This sequence encodes CASSIGQGGHRGARELFF.

In nucleotides, the CDR3 is TGTGCCAGTAGTATGGGGACAGGGTTTGTTACGCAGTATTTT. Encoded protein: CASSMGTGFVTQYF. This chain links TRBV19 with TRBJ2-3, with 9 bases that match TRBD1. Trimming cost V 3 bases and J 8 bases; bases outside gene matches: 6. Germline V gene lookup returns CDR1 LNHDA and CDR2 SQIVND (reference sequence). The CDR3 totals 14 residues. The variable domain in full, with the rest retrieved from reference TRBV19 and TRBJ2-3, is DGGITQSPKYLFRKEGQNVTLSCEQNLNHDAMYWYRQDPGQGLRLIYYSQIVNDFQKGDIAEGYSVSREKKESFPLTVTSAQKNPTAFYLCASSMGTGFVTQYFGPGTRLTVL.

The V call is TRBV7-9, the J call TRBJ1-2; weak D call: TRBD1 (5 bases). In germline, CDR1 is SEHNR, CDR2 FQNEAQ (reference sequence). Trimming removed 5 bases at V and 7 bases at J, with 14 bases between. The CDR3 runs to 13 residues. CDR3 sequence reads: CASSPPGVFGYTF. In nucleotides, the CDR3 is TGTGCCAGCAGCCCCCCGGGGGTATTTGGCTACACCTTC.

The CDR3 reads CASSQDPNSGANVLTF. CDR3 coding DNA: TGCGCCAGCAGCCAAGATCCAAACTCTGGGGCCAACGTCCTGACTTTC. The J gene is TRBJ2-6, the V gene TRBV4-3; D is undetermined. Between the trimmed V and J ends, which lost 0 bases and 0 bases, there was a span of 6 bases. The CDR3 totals 16 residues. Germline V gene sequence: CDR1 LGHNA, CDR2 YSLEER.

The V gene is TRBV6-4, the J gene TRBJ2-3; D might be TRBD2 (5 bases). V lost 4 bases and J lost 2, with 7 bases in between. The CDR3 contains 13 residues. CDR1 is MRHNA, CDR2 SNTAGT, per germline. The CDR3 DNA reads TGTGCCAGCAGTGCGGACTCCACAGATACGCAGTATTTT. This codes for CASSADSTDTQYF.

V usage is TRBV7-3 and J usage is TRBJ2-1, with 10 bases aligning to TRBD2. Germline trimming cut 4 bases from V and 5 bases from J; bases unmatched to any gene: 5. Looked up from germline, CDR1 is SGHTA and CDR2 is FQGTGA. The CDR3 runs 15 residues. CDR3 sequence (DNA): TGTGCCAGCAGCTCAATTAGCGGGGGGAACAATGAGCAGTTCTTC. It translates to CASSSISGGNNEQFF.

V gene TRBV4-1 combines with J gene TRBJ1-3; a weak D match, TRBD1 (6 bases). Germline V gene lookup returns CDR1 MGHRA and CDR2 YSYEKL. V was cut by 1 base and J by 1 base, with 11 bases left in between. This CDR3 spans 16 amino acids. CDR3 in DNA: TGCGCCAGCAGCCAAGTTCTGGGGGCTTCTGGAAACACCATATATTTT. It encodes CASSQVLGASGNTIYF.

Only one count was recorded for this clone. The V and J genes are TRBV10-1 and TRBJ2-3; 10 bases fit TRBD2. The CDR3 totals 16 residues. Germline trimming cut 2 bases from V and 4 bases from J; bases unmatched to any gene: 6. Germline assignment: CDR1 WNHNN and CDR2 SYGVQD (reference sequence). CDR3 sequence (DNA): TGCGCCAGCAGTGAGAGAGCGGGGGGGCCATCAGATACGCAGTATTTT. Translated, it gives CASSERAGGPSDTQYF.

The genes are TRBV28 and TRBJ2-1, with D perhaps matching TRBD2 (7 bases). V was trimmed by 5 bases and J by 6 bases, leaving 14 bases between them. Germline V gene lookup returns CDR1 MDHEN and CDR2 SYDVKM. This CDR3 comprises 14 residues. The CDR3: CASSIRGGLNEQFF. The CDR3 coding sequence is TGTGCCAGCAGTATAAGGGGGGGCCTCAATGAGCAGTTCTTC.

The V gene is TRBV7-3, the J gene TRBJ2-3; 13 nucleotides align to TRBD2. This CDR3 spans 16 amino acids. V lost 5 bases, J lost 6 bases, and 8 bases stayed unmatched. Germline assignment: CDR1 SGHTA and CDR2 FQGTGA. The CDR3 loop is CASSAQTSGGPDTQYF. For the CDR3, the DNA is TGTGCCAGCAGCGCCCAGACTAGCGGGGGGCCGGATACGCAGTATTTT.

This clone is a singleton in its sample. The chain uses TRBV7-2 and TRBJ1-5; D gene ambiguous. Trimming left V 0 bases short and J 1 base short, with 7 bases between. Germline assignment: CDR1 SGHTA and CDR2 FQGNSA. The CDR3 covers 15 residues. The CDR3 coding sequence is TGTGCCAGCAGCTTAGCAGGAGGGAGCAATCAGCCCCAGCATTTT. Translating gives CASSLAGGSNQPQHF. Complete variable domain (other parts from reference TRBV7-2 and TRBJ1-5): GAGVSQSPSNKVTEKGKDVELRCDPISGHTALYWYRQSLGQGLEFLIYFQGNSAPDKSGLPSDRFSAERTGGSVSTLTIQRTQQEDSAVYLCASSLAGGSNQPQHFGDGTRLSIL.

The CDR3 nucleotides read TGTGCCAGCAGCCGCCGGGGACAGCCCCAGCATTTT. Its protein product is CASSRRGQPQHF. This rearrangement joins TRBV7-6 to TRBJ1-5; D not resolved. The V end was cut by 5 bases, the J end by 7 bases, with 9 bases between. The CDR3 length is 12 residues. Germline assignment: CDR1 SGHVS and CDR2 FNYEAQ.

The chain has TRBV6-4 and TRBJ2-1, with 8 bases aligning to TRBD1. V lost 3 bases and J lost 10; bases outside the gene matches: 8. The CDR3 spans 14 residues. CDR1 and CDR2 from the germline V gene are MRHNA and SNTAGT. CDR3 protein: CASSETGQGIEQFF. Here the CDR3 DNA reads TGTGCCAGCAGTGAGACAGGACAGGGTATAGAGCAGTTCTTC.

J is TRBJ1-1 and V is TRBV7-9; 7 bases map to TRBD1. The CDR3 is 15 residues long. Trimming cost V 5 bases and J 6 bases; bases outside gene matches: 12. Germline V CDR1 and CDR2: SEHNR, FQNEAQ (reference sequence). The CDR3 sequence is CASSTGRQGDAEAFF. CDR3 DNA: TGTGCCAGCAGCACGGGTCGACAGGGAGACGCTGAAGCTTTCTTT.

This clone has just a few counts. V usage is TRBV28 and J usage is TRBJ1-2; 9 nucleotides agree with TRBD1. J gave up 1 base and V 4 bases, and 7 bases lay outside the gene matches. The CDR3 extends over 16 amino acids. Germline assignment: CDR1 MDHEN and CDR2 SYDVKM. CDR3 sequence: CASSSGGTGSNYGYTF. The CDR3 nucleotides are TGTGCCAGCAGTTCCGGGGGGACAGGGAGTAACTATGGCTACACCTTC.

A single count supports this clone. Written as DNA, the CDR3 is TGTGCCAGCAGTTTATGGGGGGCAACATACTACGAGCAGTACTTC. Translating gives CASSLWGATYYEQYF. The chain uses TRBV28 and TRBJ2-7, with D maybe TRBD1 (6 bases). V shed 0 bases and J shed 3 bases, with 12 bases lying between them. The CDR3 contains 15 residues. Germline CDR1 is MDHEN and CDR2 is SYDVKM.

This chain links TRBV6-6 with TRBJ1-5; a possible D gene is TRBD1 (6 bases). Germline assignment: CDR1 MNHNY and CDR2 SVGAGI (reference sequence). Trimming left V 10 bases short and J 3 bases short, with 16 bases between. This CDR3 has 14 amino acids. CDR3 nucleotide sequence: TGTGCCACGACCCGGACAGTCGACAATCAGCCCCAGCATTTT. It encodes CATTRTVDNQPQHF.

The V gene is TRBV2, the J gene TRBJ2-6, with 8 bases lining up with TRBD2. This CDR3 region has 17 residues. Germline V gives CDR1 SNHLY, CDR2 FYNNEI. V lost 7 bases to trimming and J lost 1 base; unmatched junction nucleotides: 9. CDR3 amino acids: CASMPGGFVSGANVLTF. The CDR3 bases are TGTGCCAGCATGCCGGGGGGGTTCGTTTCTGGGGCCAACGTCCTGACTTTC.

The chain has TRBV7-8 and TRBJ1-5, with 8 bases matching TRBD1. From germline, CDR1 is SGHVS and CDR2 FQNEAQ. The CDR3 has 14 amino acids. Trimming removed 4 bases from V and 5 bases from J; junction bases left unmatched: 4. CDR3 sequence: CASSWTGLDQPQHF. The CDR3 DNA follows: TGTGCCAGCAGCTGGACAGGGTTGGATCAGCCCCAGCATTTT.

The CDR3 region has the DNA TGTGCCTGGAGTGTGACAGGCCTTCATGAGCAGTTCTTC. Encoded protein: CAWSVTGLHEQFF. This chain joins TRBV30 and TRBJ2-1; D is perhaps TRBD1 (6 bases). The CDR3 extends over 13 amino acids. Trimming stripped 0 bases from V and 8 bases from J, with 11 bases between. From germline, CDR1 is GTSNPN and CDR2 SVGIG (reference sequence).

For the CDR3, the DNA is TGTGCCAGCAGCTACCGACAGGGCAGAAACACCATATATTTT. The encoded protein is CASSYRQGRNTIYF. V gene TRBV5-6 combines with J gene TRBJ1-3; 7 bases fit TRBD1. Germline lookup yields CDR1 SGHDT and CDR2 YYEEEE. The CDR3 is 14 residues long. V dropped 3 bases and J dropped 5; count of bases not matched to a gene: 5.

This clone was found a few times. The chain carries TRBV5-1 and TRBJ2-2, with 7 bases lining up with TRBD1. Per the germline V gene, CDR1 is SGHRS and CDR2 is YFSETQ. V gave up 4 bases and J gave up 5 bases; unmatched junction bases: 11. There are 16 residues in the CDR3. CDR3 sequence: CASSHRSDRSTGELFF. The CDR3 nucleotides are TGCGCCAGCAGCCATCGATCGGACAGGTCAACCGGGGAGCTGTTTTTT.

The chain uses TRBV4-1 and TRBJ2-7; D perhaps matches TRBD1 (5 bases). The CDR3 contains 13 residues. Trimming cost V 0 bases and J 3 bases, with 6 bases left between them. Germline V gives CDR1 MGHRA, CDR2 YSYEKL. CDR3 residues: CASSQDRVYEQYF. CDR3 DNA sequence: TGCGCCAGCAGCCAAGACAGGGTCTACGAGCAGTACTTC.

The V call is TRBV11-2, the J call TRBJ2-3; 9 nucleotides align to TRBD1. The junction had 14 bases not matched to a gene; V was cut back by 5 bases and J by 2 bases. Germline CDR1 SGHAT, CDR2 FQNNGV. The CDR3 is 18 residues long. The CDR3 coding sequence is TGTGCCAGCAGCAAACGAAGAGGGGACAGGGCCTACACAGATACGCAGTATTTT. Its protein product is CASSKRRGDRAYTDTQYF.